This TCR beta chain originates from a study of blood T cell repertoires in COVID-19. Study-wide context: Both acute and convalescent COVID-19 samples were obtained from the United States, Italy and Spain.

Measured with immunoSEQ multiplex PCR; TCRdb has only the in-frame clones, and not every one. The table lists a few hundred thousand clones, around 90% of them singletons. Trimming left V 3 bases short and J 8 bases short, with 17 bases between. This CDR3 comprises 16 residues. Germline assignment: CDR1 MNHNS and CDR2 SASEGT. The chain joins TRBV6-1 to TRBJ1-6; D unclear. The source of this sequence is a young woman who had recovered from COVID-19. The sequenced sample was PBMCs or T cells enriched from blood (not recorded which). In DNA, the CDR3 is TGTGCCAGCAGTGAGCCCCTTAGCCGGGGTTATTCACCCCTCCACTTT. It translates to CASSEPLSRGYSPLHF.